This T cell receptor (beta chain) comes out of a study of blood T cells in healthy people across ages. A second PCR, run for about 7 to 12 cycles, used a sample-barcoded 5' primer plus a J-beta primer mix. Via MiXCR, TCRdb re-called the 5' RACE reads, giving one row per CDR3 protein. The sample contains about 680,000 distinct CDR3 sequences, 45% to 50% of which appear only once. The CDR3 runs 15 residues. Germline V lookup: CDR1 SGHRS, CDR2 YFSETQ. J gave up 2 bases and V 5 bases, and 8 bases lay outside the gene matches. Only a few counts were recorded for this clonotype. This sequence joins TRBV5-1 and TRBJ2-7, with 9 bases fitting TRBD1. Sequencing was done on a sample of blood. The sequence was collected from an older woman in good health. Written as DNA, the CDR3 is TGCGCCAGCAGACAAGGGACAGGGCCGACCTACGAGCAGTACTTC. Translated, it gives CASRQGTGPTYEQYF.